One sample yielded the 20 T cell receptor beta chains listed below, sequenced in a study of cytomegalovirus exposure and HLA in healthy donors. PCR employed 60 Vbeta and 13 Jbeta primers. Here immunoSEQ multiplex PCR was the method, and the copy in TCRdb shows in-frame clones only, minus some. The sample lists fewer than 150,000 clones, 78% occurring once. The sequencing input was PBMCs. These receptors were taken from a woman between 40 and 55 years old in good health and CMV-seropositive.

This clone appeared a single time. V usage is TRBV15 and J usage is TRBJ2-7, with 9 positions matching TRBD2. Germline trimming cut 1 base from V and 6 bases from J; bases unmatched to any gene: 7. Germline V lookup: CDR1 LNHNV, CDR2 YYDKDF (reference sequence). The CDR3 length is 15 residues. DNA of the CDR3: TGTGCCACCAGCAGAGTAATAGCGGGAGCCTCCGAGCAGTACTTC. Its translation: CATSRVIAGASEQYF.

V and J are TRBV18 and TRBJ2-7; 9 bases are shared with TRBD1. Losses at the gene ends were 4 bases for V and 3 bases for J; bases not matched to a gene: 4. The CDR3 covers 14 residues. Germline CDR1 is KGHSH and CDR2 is LQKENI. The CDR3, as DNA: TGTGCCAGCTCACTAGGACAGGGGTACTACGAGCAGTACTTC. Encoded protein: CASSLGQGYYEQYF.

The V call is TRBV7-3, the J call TRBJ2-2; no reliable D call. Germline V gene lookup returns CDR1 SGHTA and CDR2 FQGTGA. The ends were cut back, 1 base at V and 6 bases at J, with 6 bases in the middle. This CDR3 has 13 residues. The CDR3 loop is CASSLMAAGELFF. The CDR3 DNA follows: TGTGCCAGCAGCTTAATGGCGGCCGGGGAGCTGTTTTTT. Together with reference TRBV7-3 and TRBJ2-2, the CDR3 gives the full variable domain: GAGVSQTPSNKVTEKGKYVELRCDPISGHTALYWYRQSLGQGPEFLIYFQGTGAADDSGLPNDRFFAVRPEGSVSTLKIQRTERGDSAVYLCASSLMAAGELFFGEGSRLTVL.

The chain combines TRBV5-5 with TRBJ1-2, with D hard to call. This CDR3 is 14 amino acids long. V was pared by 0 bases and J by 5 bases, with 11 bases between. The germline gives CDR1 SGHKS, CDR2 YYEKEE (reference sequence). The CDR3 loop is CASSLATVDYGYTF. CDR3 in DNA: TGTGCCAGCAGCTTGGCGACTGTTGATTATGGCTACACCTTC.

The CDR3 region is CASSLSQGAGKLFF. CDR3 bases: TGTGCCAGCAGTTTGAGTCAGGGGGCAGGAAAACTGTTTTTT. This sequence joins TRBV27 and TRBJ1-4, with 8 bases matching TRBD1. The V and J ends lost 3 bases and 10 bases, in that order; junction bases with no gene match: 7. Germline CDR1 MNHEY, CDR2 SMNVEV (reference sequence). The CDR3 is 14 amino acids.

V gene TRBV6-6 combines with J gene TRBJ2-7; possible D gene TRBD2, 5 bases. Trimming removed 8 bases from V and 2 bases from J, with 13 bases in between. The CDR3 contains 13 residues. Per the germline V gene, CDR1 is MNHNY and CDR2 is SVGAGI (reference sequence). CDR3 in amino acids: CASSRGYPYEQYF. CDR3 DNA: TGTGCCAGCTCACGGGGATACCCCTACGAGCAGTACTTC.

The rearrangement links TRBV7-9 to TRBJ1-2; 8 nucleotides agree with TRBD1. The trim removed 1 base at V and 8 bases at J, leaving 9 bases unmatched. The germline V gene has CDR1 SEHNR and CDR2 FQNEAQ (reference sequence). This CDR3 spans 15 amino acids. The CDR3 sequence is CASSLGTGGRRGYTF. As DNA, the CDR3 is TGTGCCAGCAGCTTAGGTACAGGGGGACGAAGAGGCTACACCTTC.

Only a few counts were recorded for this clone. The J gene is TRBJ2-3, the V gene TRBV2; D unclear. Trimming removed 1 base at V and 2 bases at J, with 7 bases between. Germline loops: CDR1 SNHLY, CDR2 FYNNEI. CDR3 length: 14 residues. CDR3 residues: CASSEVLFTDTQYF. CDR3 sequence (DNA): TGTGCCAGCAGTGAAGTACTTTTCACAGATACGCAGTATTTT.

V usage is TRBV4-2 and J usage is TRBJ2-7, with a tentative D call TRBD2 (5 bases). The CDR3 loop spans 14 amino acids. The ends were cut back, 0 bases at V and 3 bases at J, with 9 bases in the middle. Germline CDR1 reads LGHNA; CDR2 reads YNFKEQ. CDR3 nucleotides: TGTGCCAGCAGCCAAGATTTCGGGAACTACGAGCAGTACTTC. Its translation: CASSQDFGNYEQYF.

The chain employs TRBV28 and TRBJ2-7; 10 nucleotides agree with TRBD2. Unmatched junction bases numbered 16, after V lost 3 bases and J lost 5 bases. Germline values: CDR1 MDHEN, CDR2 SYDVKM. The CDR3 totals 18 residues. The CDR3 DNA reads TGTGCCAGCAGTTTGGGAGCTACGGGACTAGCGAATTTCCACGAGCAGTACTTC. Translating gives CASSLGATGLANFHEQYF.

V and J are TRBV30 and TRBJ1-1, with D tentatively TRBD1 (5 bases). The germline CDR1 and CDR2 sequences are GTSNPN and SVGIG (reference sequence). V lost 2 bases and J lost 2, with 15 bases in between. This CDR3 comprises 15 residues. CDR3 nucleotide sequence: TGTGCCTGGAGTCTCGCCGGGGGACCCAACACTGAAGCTTTCTTT. Its translation is CAWSLAGGPNTEAFF.

This sequence joins TRBV5-1 and TRBJ1-2, with D perhaps TRBD1 (6 bases). Between the trimmed V and J ends, which lost 5 bases and 0 bases, there was a span of 11 bases. This CDR3 region has 14 residues. CDR1 is SGHRS and CDR2 is YFSETQ in the germline V gene. The CDR3 is CASSGGRANYGYTF. In DNA form, the CDR3 reads TGCGCCAGCAGTGGGGGCCGAGCTAACTATGGCTACACCTTC.

This chain connects TRBV11-2 to TRBJ1-1; 8 positions match TRBD1. Germline loops: CDR1 SGHAT, CDR2 FQNNGV. J gave up 5 bases and V 5 bases, and 10 bases lay outside the gene matches. This CDR3 has 15 residues. CDR3 in amino acids: CASSRDRTGLTEAFF. The DNA of the CDR3 is TGTGCCAGCAGCCGGGACAGGACAGGCTTAACTGAAGCTTTCTTT.

The rearrangement uses TRBV7-2 and TRBJ2-7; 9 nucleotides line up with TRBD1. This CDR3 region has 15 residues. Germline CDR1 and CDR2: SGHTA and FQGNSA. The junction had 11 bases not matched to a gene; V was cut back by 5 bases and J by 6 bases. CDR3 sequence reads: CASSPSGTGYTEQYF. The CDR3 DNA reads TGTGCCAGCAGCCCGAGTGGGACAGGGTACACCGAGCAGTACTTC.

The sample holds a few counts of this clone. The V call is TRBV4-1, the J call TRBJ2-3, with TRBD1 matching 8 bases. Losses at the gene ends were 2 bases for V and 0 bases for J; bases not matched to a gene: 1. Germline lookup yields CDR1 MGHRA and CDR2 YSYEKL. This CDR3 has 15 amino acids. The CDR3 DNA sequence: TGCGCCAGCAGCCAACGGACAGGGAGCACAGATACGCAGTATTTT. Its translation: CASSQRTGSTDTQYF.

This clone was seen only a few times. The chain uses TRBV27 and TRBJ1-4; no firm D call. The CDR3 consists of 16 residues. Germline CDR1 is MNHEY and CDR2 is SMNVEV (reference sequence). V was clipped by 8 bases and J by 0 bases, with 16 bases between them. The CDR3 DNA follows: TGTGCCAGCGCGCTTGGGCACGGCTCAACTAATGAAAAACTGTTTTTT. Amino acids: CASALGHGSTNEKLFF.

This chain uses TRBV7-2 with TRBJ2-3; TRBD2 aligns across 7 bases. Trimming removed 1 base from V and 0 bases from J; junction bases left unmatched: 4. The CDR3 sequence is 16 residues long. Germline CDR1 SGHTA, CDR2 FQGNSA. The CDR3 loop reads CASSLVSGFSTDTQYF. The CDR3 nucleotides read TGTGCCAGCAGCTTAGTTAGCGGGTTTAGCACAGATACGCAGTATTTT.

The count of this clone is one. The chain recombines TRBV27 with TRBJ2-7, with D tentatively TRBD2 (6 bases). V gave up 3 bases and J gave up 7 bases, with 19 bases separating them. Germline V gene lookup returns CDR1 MNHEY and CDR2 SMNVEV (reference sequence). The CDR3 runs 15 residues. Here the CDR3 reads CASSLGGNAWREQYF. Written as DNA, the CDR3 is TGTGCCAGCAGTTTGGGCGGGAACGCATGGAGGGAGCAGTACTTC.

The genes are TRBV4-1 and TRBJ2-1; no reliable D call. From germline, CDR1 is MGHRA and CDR2 YSYEKL. The CDR3 is 16 amino acids. Trimming pared 1 base from V and 1 base from J, leaving 11 bases between. CDR3 residues: CASSQVDIVSYNEQFF. CDR3 nucleotides: TGCGCCAGCAGCCAAGTTGACATAGTGTCCTACAATGAGCAGTTCTTC.

To note about this clone: The junction shows a germline mismatch at one end, possibly a read error. The CDR3 DNA follows: TGTGCCGGCAGCCGCACGGGGGGGGAGACCCAGTACTTC. The encoded protein is CAGSRTGGETQYF. The V gene is TRBV5-6, the J gene TRBJ2-5, with 8 bases matching TRBD2. CDR3 length: 13 residues. Germline V lookup: CDR1 SGHDT, CDR2 YYEEEE.